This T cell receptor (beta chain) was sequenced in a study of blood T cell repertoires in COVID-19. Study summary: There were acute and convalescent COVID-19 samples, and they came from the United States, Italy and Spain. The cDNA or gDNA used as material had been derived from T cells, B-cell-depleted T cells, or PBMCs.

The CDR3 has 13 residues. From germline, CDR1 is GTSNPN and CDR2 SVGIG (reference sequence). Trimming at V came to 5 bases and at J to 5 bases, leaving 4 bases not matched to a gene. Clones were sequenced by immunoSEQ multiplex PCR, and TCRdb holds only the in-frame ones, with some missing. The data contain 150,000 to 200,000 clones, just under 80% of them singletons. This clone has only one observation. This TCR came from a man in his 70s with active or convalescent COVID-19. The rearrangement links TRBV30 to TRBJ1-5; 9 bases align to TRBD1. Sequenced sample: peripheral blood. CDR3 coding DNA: TGTGCCTGGGGGACAGGGATGGATCAGCCCCAGCATTTT. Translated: CAWGTGMDQPQHF.